The next 5 T cell receptor beta chains were all read from a single sample in a study of T cell responses to AZD1222 COVID-19 vaccine. Measured with immunoSEQ multiplex PCR; TCRdb has only the in-frame clones, and not every one. The table shows some 130,000 clones, with about nine tenths occurring only once. Here the sequenced sample was peripheral blood, taken on day 0 of AZD1222 vaccination. The receptors shown here come from an adult in good health.

This clone was counted a single time. The genes are TRBV11-2 and TRBJ2-1, with TRBD2 matching 14 bases. The CDR3 covers 17 residues. V was clipped by 5 bases and J by 0 bases; unmatched bases: 3. In germline, CDR1 is SGHAT, CDR2 FQNNGV. CDR3 region: CASSLGLAGGSYNEQFF. The DNA of the CDR3 is TGTGCCAGCAGCCTAGGACTAGCGGGGGGCTCCTACAATGAGCAGTTCTTC.

The chain has TRBV2 and TRBJ2-2; D unresolved. Germline assignment: CDR1 SNHLY and CDR2 FYNNEI. The CDR3 covers 13 residues. V was pared by 4 bases and J by 4 bases, with 7 bases between. As DNA, the CDR3 is TGTGCCAGCAGTGTTTTGCCCACCGGGGAGCTGTTTTTT. This sequence encodes CASSVLPTGELFF.

The V gene is TRBV19, the J gene TRBJ1-4; possible D gene TRBD1, 5 bases. The V end lost 7 bases, the J end lost 8 bases, and 17 bases lay between the germline ends. Germline CDR1 LNHDA, CDR2 SQIVND (reference sequence). The CDR3 sequence is 14 residues long. The CDR3 sequence: CASMGLRDGEKLFF. DNA for the CDR3: TGTGCCAGTATGGGCTTGAGGGACGGAGAAAAACTGTTTTTT.

CDR3 loop: CASSFTYEQYF. The CDR3 DNA is TGTGCCAGCAGCTTTACCTACGAGCAGTACTTC. The chain carries TRBV7-9 and TRBJ2-7; no reliable D call. The ends were cut back, 3 bases at V and 2 bases at J, with 2 bases in the middle. CDR3 length equals 11 residues. Germline V gene sequence: CDR1 SEHNR, CDR2 FQNEAQ (reference sequence).

This clone was observed once. The chain uses TRBV7-8 and TRBJ2-2, with 12 bases that match TRBD2. CDR1 and CDR2 (germline): SGHVS, FQNEAQ. V gave up 5 bases and J gave up 5 bases; unmatched junction bases: 12. The CDR3 spans 18 residues. The CDR3, as DNA: TGTGCCAGCAGCCCCAGGGGGCTAGCGGGGGGGCCGACCGGGGAGCTGTTTTTT. Amino acid sequence: CASSPRGLAGGPTGELFF.